This TCR beta chain comes out of a study of yellow fever vaccine responses in identical twins. From the RT-PCR reads, TCRdb called clonotypes with MiXCR, one entry per CDR3 protein. The table records roughly 23,000 distinct CDR3 sequences, 77% of them present only once. The V end lost 1 base, the J end lost 5 bases, and 11 bases lay between the germline ends. Germline CDR1 and CDR2: SGHAT and FQDESV (reference sequence). CDR3 size: 15 residues. The chain recombines TRBV11-1 with TRBJ1-4; D is possibly TRBD1 (5 bases). The specimen was T cells from blood (PBMCs), unsorted or a sorted subset (not recorded which), collected before or after yellow fever vaccination (not recorded which). This clonotype was obtained from a woman younger than 30 who received the yellow fever vaccine. CDR3 residues: CASSLGATANEKLFF. Written as DNA, the CDR3 is TGTGCCAGCAGCTTAGGTGCGACAGCGAATGAAAAACTGTTTTTT. Filled out from reference TRBV11-1 and TRBJ1-4, the complete variable domain reads EAEVAQSPRYKITEKSQAVAFWCDPISGHATLYWYRQILGQGPELLVQFQDESVVDDSQLPKDRFSAERLKGVDSTLKIQPAELGDSAMYLCASSLGATANEKLFFGSGTQLSVL.